This TCR beta chain is drawn from a study of blood T cells in healthy people across ages. On this clonotype itself: No antigen is known for it.

Overall study findings and caveats: It was the long-lived donors that had more naive CD4+ cells and higher diversity than aged donors. Age advanced and TCR beta diversity per million T cells fell, roughly linearly.

Germline CDR1 MGHDK, CDR2 SYGVNS. The V and J ends lost 9 bases and 7 bases respectively, with 30 bases between them. The CDR3 consists of 17 residues. Combining a sample-barcoded 5' primer with a J-beta primer mix, a second PCR ran for roughly 7 to 12 cycles. Via MiXCR, TCRdb re-called the 5' RACE reads, giving one row per CDR3 protein. Here the sample spans roughly 800,000 distinct CDR3 sequences, around 25% being singletons. Ranging in age from about 6 to 95, the donors were healthy Caucasian individuals from Russia. These data were also reused for a study on T cells of mothers and their children. Per that study: Once extracted, all RNA went into cDNA synthesis at approximately 1.6 ug per 15 ul.

The chain recombines TRBV25-1 with TRBJ1-1; D is perhaps TRBD1 (5 bases). This receptor was obtained from a boy aged 5-17 years in good health. What was sequenced was blood. The CDR3 DNA reads as TGTGCCAGTAGCTACACCCTCCGGGCCGGACCTGGGGGTGAAGCTTTCTTT. Translation: CASSYTLRAGPGGEAFF.